The clone carrying this T cell receptor beta chain was found a few times. Its antigen remains unknown. This record belongs to a study of human T cells and chemical hapten exposure. Study details: Upper inner arm skin measuring 2 cm by 2 cm received 2% DPC for sensitization. General study results and limits: Expanded TCRs clustered into significantly more large CDR3 similarity groups than controls, the analysis revealed.

Indicated time point: patch test 2, 6 weeks after DPC sensitization. Stated treatment: therapeutic diphenylcyclopropenone sensitization with weekly scalp DPC. Non-pregnant alopecia patients aged 18 to 70, suitable for DPC therapy. Each CDR3 protein is one row after TCRdb ran MiXCR on the RACE reads. This sample has approximately 95,000 distinct CDR3 sequences, with roughly an eighth found just once. CDR1 and CDR2 from the germline V gene are SGHAT and FQNNGV. The ends lost 5 bases at V and 12 bases at J; junction bases unmatched: 14. This CDR3 spans 16 amino acids. The chain combines TRBV11-2 with TRBJ2-3; 13 bases map to TRBD2. This clonotype was obtained from a woman aged 40 to 50 with alopecia areata. Some clones in this sample may be carry-over from other donors' samples. The sequences come from whole blood, collected in connection with sensitization to the hapten diphenylcyclopropenone (DPC). Written as DNA, the CDR3 is TGTGCCAGCAGCACCCGGACTAGCGGGAGCACTTTTAGACAGTATTTT. Translation gives CASSTRTSGSTFRQYF.